The T cell receptor beta chain described here comes from a study of shared clonotypes between healthy human individuals. Study-level points and caveats: The four-donor shared clonotypes exceeded non-shared clonotypes in generation probability, with non-shared ones scoring lower. Though the depth was large, rarefaction showed that sorted-subset sequencing was incomplete.

Profiling relied on immunoSEQ multiplex PCR, and the TCRdb table lists in-frame clones only, not all of them. The data show about 680,000 clones, roughly nine tenths seen once. CDR1 and CDR2 (germline): SGDLS, YYNGEE. The V gene end was trimmed by 3 bases and the J gene end by 6 bases; junction bases not matched to a gene: 9. The CDR3 sequence is 14 residues long. A note on this clone: No antigen is known for it.

Terminally differentiated effector memory CD45RA+ cells were excluded from the naive CD8 cells, which were CD45RO-negative and positively selected for CCR7. The V gene is TRBV9, the J gene TRBJ2-7; 7 bases map to TRBD1. Material: naive CD8+ T cells sorted from blood. The TCR originated in a young man in good health. CDR3 in amino acids: CASSAGQLPVEQYF. In DNA, the CDR3 is TGTGCCAGCAGCGCGGGACAGCTGCCCGTCGAGCAGTACTTC.